This T cell receptor beta chain was sequenced for a study of TIL therapy for anti-PD-1-resistant metastatic lung cancer. On the study more broadly: Tumor harvest preceded PD-1/PD-L1 blockade, followed by nivolumab treatment. Median patient age was 54, ranging about 35-80 years. By whole-exome sequencing, median non-synonymous tumor mutation burden was less than 1.6 mutations per megabase.

This was the immunoSEQ v3 assay. Clones were read by immunoSEQ multiplex PCR, and TCRdb kept only the in-frame ones, dropping some. The table shows around 15,000 clones, with approximately 69% occurring only once. Time point denoted: pre-treatment sample, taken before nivolumab and TIL therapy. Germline CDR1 and CDR2: MRHNA and SNTAGT. The trim removed 5 bases at V and 3 bases at J, leaving 15 bases unmatched. The CDR3 runs to 19 residues. The sequencing here drew on blood, taken at baseline. This TCR was recovered from a person aged 25 to 79 with non-small cell lung cancer. This chain connects TRBV6-4 to TRBJ2-3; the match to TRBD2 covers 12 bases. CDR3 in amino acids: CASSPLGTSGYRETDTQYF. The DNA of the CDR3 is TGTGCCAGCAGTCCCCTCGGGACTAGCGGGTATCGTGAAACAGATACGCAGTATTTT.